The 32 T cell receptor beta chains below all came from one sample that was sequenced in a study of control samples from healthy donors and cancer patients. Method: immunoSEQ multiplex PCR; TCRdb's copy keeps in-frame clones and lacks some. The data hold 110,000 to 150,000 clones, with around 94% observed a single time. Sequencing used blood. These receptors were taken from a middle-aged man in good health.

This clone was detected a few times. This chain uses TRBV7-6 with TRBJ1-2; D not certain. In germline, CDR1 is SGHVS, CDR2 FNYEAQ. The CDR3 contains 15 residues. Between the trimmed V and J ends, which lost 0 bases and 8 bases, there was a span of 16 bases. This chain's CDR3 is CASSLAREPRKGYTF. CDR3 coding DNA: TGTGCCAGCAGCTTAGCGAGGGAACCTCGTAAGGGCTACACCTTC.

This CDR3 reads CASSESPRSGNTIYF. The DNA of the CDR3 is TGTGCCAGCAGTGAGTCCCCCCGCTCTGGAAACACCATATATTTT. The chain has TRBV6-1 and TRBJ1-3; D is undetermined. Germline assignment: CDR1 MNHNS and CDR2 SASEGT. The CDR3 runs 15 residues. V was shortened by 3 bases and J by 0 bases, with 9 bases between the two germline ends.

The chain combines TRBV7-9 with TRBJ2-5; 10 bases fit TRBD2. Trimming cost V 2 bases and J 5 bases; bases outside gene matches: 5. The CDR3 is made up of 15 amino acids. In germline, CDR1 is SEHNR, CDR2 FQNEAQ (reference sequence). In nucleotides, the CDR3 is TGTGCCAGCAGCTTAAGCGGGGGGGCGACCGAGACCCAGTACTTC. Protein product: CASSLSGGATETQYF.

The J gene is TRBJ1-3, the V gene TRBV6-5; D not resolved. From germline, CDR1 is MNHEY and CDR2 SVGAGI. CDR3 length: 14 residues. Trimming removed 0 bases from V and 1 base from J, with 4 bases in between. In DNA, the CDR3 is TGTGCCAGCAGTTACTCGACGTCTGGAAACACCATATATTTT. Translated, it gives CASSYSTSGNTIYF.

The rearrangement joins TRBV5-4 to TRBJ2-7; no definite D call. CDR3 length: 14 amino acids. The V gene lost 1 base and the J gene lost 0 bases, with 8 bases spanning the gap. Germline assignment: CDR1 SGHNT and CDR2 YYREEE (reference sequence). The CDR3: CASSLSRSSYEQYF. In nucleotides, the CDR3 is TGTGCCAGCAGCTTGTCCAGGAGCTCCTACGAGCAGTACTTC.

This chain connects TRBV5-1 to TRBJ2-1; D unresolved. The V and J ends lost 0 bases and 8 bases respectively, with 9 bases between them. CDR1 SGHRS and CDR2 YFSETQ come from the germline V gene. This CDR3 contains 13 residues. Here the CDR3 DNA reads TGCGCCAGCAGCTTGGACGTGTTCCATGAGCAGTTCTTC. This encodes CASSLDVFHEQFF.

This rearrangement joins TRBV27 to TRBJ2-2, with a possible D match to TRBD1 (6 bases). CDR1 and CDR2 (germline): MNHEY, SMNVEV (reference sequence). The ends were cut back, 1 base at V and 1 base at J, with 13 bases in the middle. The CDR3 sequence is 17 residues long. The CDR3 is CASSLLAGAVNTGELFF. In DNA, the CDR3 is TGTGCCAGCAGTTTATTAGCAGGGGCCGTGAACACCGGGGAGCTGTTTTTT.

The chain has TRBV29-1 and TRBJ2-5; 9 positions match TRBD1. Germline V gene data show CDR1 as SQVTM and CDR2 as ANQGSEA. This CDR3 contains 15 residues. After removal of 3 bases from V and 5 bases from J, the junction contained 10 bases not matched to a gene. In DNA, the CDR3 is TGCAGCGTTGATGGGGGACAGGGTTTTCTGGAGACCCAGTACTTC. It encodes CSVDGGQGFLETQYF.

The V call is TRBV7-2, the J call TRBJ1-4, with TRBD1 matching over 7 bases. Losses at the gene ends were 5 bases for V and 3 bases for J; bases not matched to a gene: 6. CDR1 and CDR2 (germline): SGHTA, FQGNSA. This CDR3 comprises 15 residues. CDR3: CASSVDRRANEKLFF. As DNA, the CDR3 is TGTGCCAGCAGCGTGGACAGGAGGGCTAATGAAAAACTGTTTTTT. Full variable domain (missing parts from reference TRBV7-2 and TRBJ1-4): GAGVSQSPSNKVTEKGKDVELRCDPISGHTALYWYRQSLGQGLEFLIYFQGNSAPDKSGLPSDRFSAERTGGSVSTLTIQRTQQEDSAVYLCASSVDRRANEKLFFGSGTQLSVL.

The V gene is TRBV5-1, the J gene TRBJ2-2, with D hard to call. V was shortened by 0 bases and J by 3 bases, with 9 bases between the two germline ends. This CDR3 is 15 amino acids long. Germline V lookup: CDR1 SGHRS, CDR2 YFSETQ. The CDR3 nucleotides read TGCGCCAGCAGCTTGGTGGTAGCCGACACCGGGGAGCTGTTTTTT. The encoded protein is CASSLVVADTGELFF.

CDR3 in amino acids: CASSSEGRGYGYTF. The CDR3 DNA reads TGCGCCAGCAGCTCCGAGGGGCGCGGCTATGGCTACACCTTC. V gene TRBV5-1 combines with J gene TRBJ1-2; tentative D call: TRBD1 (5 bases). Per the germline V gene, CDR1 is SGHRS and CDR2 is YFSETQ. Trimming removed 3 bases from V and 4 bases from J, with 13 bases in between. The CDR3 has 14 residues.

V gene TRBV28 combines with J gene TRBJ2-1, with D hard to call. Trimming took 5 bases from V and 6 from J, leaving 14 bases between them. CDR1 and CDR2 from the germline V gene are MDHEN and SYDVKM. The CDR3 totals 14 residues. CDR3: CASSQTRLGNEQFF. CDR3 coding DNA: TGTGCCAGCAGTCAAACCAGATTAGGCAATGAGCAGTTCTTC. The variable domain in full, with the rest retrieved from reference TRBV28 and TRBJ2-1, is DVKVTQSSRYLVKRTGEKVFLECVQDMDHENMFWYRQDPGLGLRLIYFSYDVKMKEKGDIPEGYSVSREKKERFSLILESASTNQTSMYLCASSQTRLGNEQFFGPGTRLTVL.

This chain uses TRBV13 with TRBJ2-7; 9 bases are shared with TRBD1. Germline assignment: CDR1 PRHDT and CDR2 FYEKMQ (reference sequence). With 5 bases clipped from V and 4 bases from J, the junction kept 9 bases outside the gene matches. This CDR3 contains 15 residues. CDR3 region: CASSKRTGADYEQYF. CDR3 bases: TGTGCCAGCAGCAAACGGACAGGGGCAGATTACGAGCAGTACTTC.

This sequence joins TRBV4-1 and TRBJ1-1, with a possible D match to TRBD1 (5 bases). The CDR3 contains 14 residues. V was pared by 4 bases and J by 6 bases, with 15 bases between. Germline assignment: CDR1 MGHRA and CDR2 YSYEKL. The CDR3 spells CASSPGGGLAEAFF. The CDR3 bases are TGCGCCAGCAGCCCAGGCGGGGGGTTGGCTGAAGCTTTCTTT.

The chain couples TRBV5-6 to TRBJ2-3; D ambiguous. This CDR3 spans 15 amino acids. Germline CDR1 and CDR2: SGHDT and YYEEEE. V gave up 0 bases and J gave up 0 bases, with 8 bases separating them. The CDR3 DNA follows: TGTGCCAGCAGCTTGGGGGCAGCTAGCACAGATACGCAGTATTTT. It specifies CASSLGAASTDTQYF.

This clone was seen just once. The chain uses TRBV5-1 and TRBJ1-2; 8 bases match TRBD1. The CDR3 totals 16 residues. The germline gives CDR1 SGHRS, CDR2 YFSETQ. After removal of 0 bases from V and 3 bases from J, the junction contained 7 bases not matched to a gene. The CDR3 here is CASSLGAGGRDYGYTF. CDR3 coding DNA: TGCGCCAGCAGCTTGGGGGCAGGGGGCCGGGACTATGGCTACACCTTC.

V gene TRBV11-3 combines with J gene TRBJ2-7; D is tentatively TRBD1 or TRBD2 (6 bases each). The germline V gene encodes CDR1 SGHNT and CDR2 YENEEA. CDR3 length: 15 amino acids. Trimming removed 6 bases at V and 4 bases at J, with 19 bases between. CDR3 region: CASRPTGAIGYEQYF. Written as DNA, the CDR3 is TGTGCCAGCAGGCCCACGGGGGCGATAGGGTACGAGCAGTACTTC.

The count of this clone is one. CDR3 region: CASVASGANVLTF. The CDR3 nucleotides read TGTGCCAGCGTGGCGTCTGGGGCCAACGTCCTGACTTTC. The chain recombines TRBV6-5 with TRBJ2-6; D uncertain. Germline-derived CDR1 and CDR2 are MNHEY and SVGAGI. V was shortened by 8 bases and J by 1 base, with 6 bases between the two germline ends. The length of the CDR3 is 13 residues.

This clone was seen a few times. The CDR3 DNA is TGTGCCAGCAGGGCCATTGTAGGGGAAATTAACTATGGCTACACCTTC. This translates into CASRAIVGEINYGYTF. This sequence joins TRBV28 and TRBJ1-2; weak D call: TRBD1 (5 bases). CDR3 length: 16 amino acids. Germline loops: CDR1 MDHEN, CDR2 SYDVKM. V was pared by 6 bases and J by 1 base, with 18 bases between.

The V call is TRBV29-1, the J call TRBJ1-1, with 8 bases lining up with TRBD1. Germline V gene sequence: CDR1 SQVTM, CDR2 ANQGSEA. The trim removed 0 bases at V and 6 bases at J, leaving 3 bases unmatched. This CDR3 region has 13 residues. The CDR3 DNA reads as TGCAGCGTTGAAGAGACAGGGGCGGCTGAAGCTTTCTTT. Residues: CSVEETGAAEAFF.

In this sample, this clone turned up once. As DNA, the CDR3 is TGTGCCAGCAGTTCTAAAGACTGGAGCAATCAGCCCCAGCATTTT. It specifies CASSSKDWSNQPQHF. The V and J genes are TRBV6-6 and TRBJ1-5, with unresolved D. This CDR3 has 15 amino acids. V was pared by 4 bases and J by 1 base, with 11 bases between. From germline, CDR1 is MNHNY and CDR2 SVGAGI (reference sequence).

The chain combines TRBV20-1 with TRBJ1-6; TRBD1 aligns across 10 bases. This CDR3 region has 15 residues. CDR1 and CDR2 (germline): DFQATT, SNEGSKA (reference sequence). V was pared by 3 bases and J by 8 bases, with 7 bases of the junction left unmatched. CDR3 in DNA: TGCAGTGCTAGTAGACAGGGGGCAGATTATTCACCCCTCCACTTT. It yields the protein CSASRQGADYSPLHF.

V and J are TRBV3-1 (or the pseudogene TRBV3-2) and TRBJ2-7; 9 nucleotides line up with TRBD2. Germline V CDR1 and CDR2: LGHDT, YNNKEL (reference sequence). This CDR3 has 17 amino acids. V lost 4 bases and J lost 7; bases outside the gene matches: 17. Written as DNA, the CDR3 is TGTGCCAGCAGCCCCAACCCATTGACTAGCGGCATTAAGGAGCAGTACTTC. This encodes CASSPNPLTSGIKEQYF.

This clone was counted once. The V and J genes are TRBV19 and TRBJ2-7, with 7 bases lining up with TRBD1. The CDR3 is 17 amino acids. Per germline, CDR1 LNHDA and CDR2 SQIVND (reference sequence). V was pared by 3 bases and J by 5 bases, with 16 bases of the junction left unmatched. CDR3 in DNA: TGTGCCAGTAGTATCATCCCGGCACAGGGGAATTTCCACGAGCAGTACTTC. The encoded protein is CASSIIPAQGNFHEQYF. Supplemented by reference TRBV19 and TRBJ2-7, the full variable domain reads DGGITQSPKYLFRKEGQNVTLSCEQNLNHDAMYWYRQDPGQGLRLIYYSQIVNDFQKGDIAEGYSVSREKKESFPLTVTSAQKNPTAFYLCASSIIPAQGNFHEQYFGPGTRLTVT.

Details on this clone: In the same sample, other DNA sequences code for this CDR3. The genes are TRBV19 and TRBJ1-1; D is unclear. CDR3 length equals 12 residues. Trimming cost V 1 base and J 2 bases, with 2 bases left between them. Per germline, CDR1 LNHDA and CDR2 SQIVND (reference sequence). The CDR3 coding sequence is TGTGCCAGTAGTATAGGTAACACTGAAGCTTTCTTT. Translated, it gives CASSIGNTEAFF.

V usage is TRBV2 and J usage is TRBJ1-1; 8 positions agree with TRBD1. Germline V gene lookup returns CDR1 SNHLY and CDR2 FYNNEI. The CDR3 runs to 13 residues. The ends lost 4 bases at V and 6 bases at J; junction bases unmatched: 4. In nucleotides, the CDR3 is TGTGCCAGCAGTGCTCAACAGGGGGCTGAAGCTTTCTTT. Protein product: CASSAQQGAEAFF.

CDR3 loop: CASSEARAGTEAFF. In DNA, the CDR3 is TGTGCCAGCAGCGAGGCCAGGGCGGGGACTGAAGCTTTCTTT. The chain couples TRBV9 to TRBJ1-1; perhaps TRBD1 as D (5 bases). V lost 3 bases and J lost 5, with 14 bases in between. Germline CDR1 SGDLS, CDR2 YYNGEE. There are 14 residues in the CDR3.

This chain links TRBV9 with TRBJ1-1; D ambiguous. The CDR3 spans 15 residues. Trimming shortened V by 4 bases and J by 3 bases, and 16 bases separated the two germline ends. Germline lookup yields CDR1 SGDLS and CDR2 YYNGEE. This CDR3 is CASSPRLQLYTEAFF. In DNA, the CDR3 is TGTGCCAGCAGCCCGAGGCTACAGCTGTACACTGAAGCTTTCTTT.

As DNA, the CDR3 is TGTGCCAGCTCGGTATTCCCCGAGGTGGGGCGACGAGAGCAGTACTTC. Protein product: CASSVFPEVGRREQYF. The rearrangement links TRBV13 to TRBJ2-7, with D possibly matching TRBD1 (5 bases). The CDR3 sequence is 16 residues long. Germline CDR1 reads PRHDT; CDR2 reads FYEKMQ (reference sequence). V was clipped by 8 bases and J by 7 bases, with 27 bases between them.

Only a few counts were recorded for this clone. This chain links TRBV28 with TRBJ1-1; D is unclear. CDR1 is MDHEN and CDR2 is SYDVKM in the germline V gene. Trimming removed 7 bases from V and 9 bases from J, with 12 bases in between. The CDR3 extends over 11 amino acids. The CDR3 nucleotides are TGTGCCAGCAACTATGGACCTCAAGCTTTCTTT. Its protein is CASNYGPQAFF.

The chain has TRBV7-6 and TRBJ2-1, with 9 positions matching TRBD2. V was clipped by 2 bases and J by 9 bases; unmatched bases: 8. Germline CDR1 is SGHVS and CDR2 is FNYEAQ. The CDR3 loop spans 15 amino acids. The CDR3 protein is CASSLYAGGPSEQFF. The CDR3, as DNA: TGTGCCAGCAGCTTATATGCGGGAGGGCCTAGTGAGCAGTTCTTC.

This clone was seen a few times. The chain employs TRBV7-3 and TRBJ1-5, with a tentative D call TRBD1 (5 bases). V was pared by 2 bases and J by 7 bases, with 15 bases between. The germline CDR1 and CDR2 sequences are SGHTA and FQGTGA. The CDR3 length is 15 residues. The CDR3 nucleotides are TGTGCCAGCAGCTTATCATTCGGGGCCTGGCAGCCCCAGCATTTT. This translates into CASSLSFGAWQPQHF. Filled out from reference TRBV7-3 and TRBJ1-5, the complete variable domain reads GAGVSQTPSNKVTEKGKYVELRCDPISGHTALYWYRQSLGQGPEFLIYFQGTGAADDSGLPNDRFFAVRPEGSVSTLKIQRTERGDSAVYLCASSLSFGAWQPQHFGDGTRLSIL.